This TCR beta chain was sequenced in a study of cytomegalovirus exposure and HLA in healthy donors. CDR3 length: 17 residues. After removal of 2 bases from V and 5 bases from J, the junction contained 12 bases not matched to a gene. Germline CDR1 reads SGHRS; CDR2 reads YFSETQ. 60 Vbeta and 13 Jbeta primers were used in PCR. Generated by immunoSEQ multiplex PCR, the TCRdb table keeps only in-frame clones and is missing some. This sample yields 150,000 to 200,000 clones, of which roughly three quarters are seen a single time; 7.1% belongs to the top ten. This clone turned up a few times. The identical CDR3 is also encoded by other nucleotide sequences in the sample.

J is TRBJ2-3 and V is TRBV5-1, with 9 bases lining up with TRBD1. Material: PBMCs. The TCR comes from a man in his forties or fifties in good health and CMV-seropositive. CDR3 region: CASSFNPSGQGRDTQYF. CDR3 nucleotide sequence: TGCGCCAGCAGCTTTAACCCGTCGGGACAGGGTAGAGATACGCAGTATTTT.